The 12 T cell receptor beta chains below all came from one sample that was sequenced in a study of T-cell reconstitution after alpha-beta-depleted transplantation in children. As it was prepared, the TCRbeta library received unique molecular identifiers. A single record per CDR3 protein comes from TCRdb applying MiXCR to the PCR reads. This table has some 220,000 distinct CDR3 sequences, 11% appearing once. The sample consisted of PBMCs, taken before TCRalphabeta/CD19-depleted stem cell transplant. The receptors derive from a child less than two years old with acute myeloid leukemia, due to receive a stem cell transplant.

This clonotype occurred many times. The CDR3 loop is CASSSLTFEQYF. Written as DNA, the CDR3 is TGTGCCAGCAGCTCACTCACATTTGAGCAGTACTTC. The chain employs TRBV7-9 and TRBJ2-7; no firm D call. The CDR3 totals 12 residues. Trimming took off 4 bases at V and 7 bases at J, with 11 bases between the two ends. CDR1 and CDR2 (germline): SEHNR, FQNEAQ (reference sequence).

This clonotype showed up many times. The chain uses TRBV20-1 and TRBJ1-5, with D possibly TRBD1 on 5 matching bases. The CDR3 totals 16 residues. The germline V and J ends were trimmed by 0 bases and 1 base, with 13 bases remaining between them. The germline V gene encodes CDR1 DFQATT and CDR2 SNEGSKA (reference sequence). The CDR3 is CSARDPWGSSNQPQHF. The CDR3 DNA sequence: TGCAGTGCTAGAGATCCATGGGGGTCAAGCAATCAGCCCCAGCATTTT.

This clonotype was counted ten times or more. The V and J genes are TRBV7-9 and TRBJ2-3; a possible D gene is TRBD2 (5 bases). CDR1 and CDR2 (germline): SEHNR, FQNEAQ (reference sequence). This CDR3 is 15 amino acids long. Trimming took off 5 bases at V and 1 base at J, with 13 bases between the two ends. The CDR3 nucleotides are TGTGCCAGCAGCCGGACTTTCTTGGGCACAGATACGCAGTATTTT. This gives the protein CASSRTFLGTDTQYF.

This clonotype has a count of ten or more. V gene TRBV20-1 combines with J gene TRBJ2-3; 8 nucleotides match TRBD2. The germline V gene encodes CDR1 DFQATT and CDR2 SNEGSKA (reference sequence). The V segment lost 3 bases and the J segment 0 bases; nucleotides outside the gene matches: 2. CDR3 size: 14 residues. CDR3 sequence (DNA): TGCAGTGCTAGCGGGAGGGCTAGCACAGATACGCAGTATTTT. It encodes CSASGRASTDTQYF.

Ten or more counts support this clonotype. The V call is TRBV5-1, the J call TRBJ1-1; TRBD1 agrees at 8 bases. Germline V gene data show CDR1 as SGHRS and CDR2 as YFSETQ. The CDR3 is 14 amino acids. After removal of 4 bases from V and 1 base from J, the junction contained 3 bases not matched to a gene. CDR3 sequence (DNA): TGCGCCAGCAGCATACAGGGGGGGAACACTGAAGCTTTCTTT. It specifies CASSIQGGNTEAFF.

In its sample, this clonotype was seen many times. This chain connects TRBV20-1 to TRBJ2-5; 7 nucleotides match TRBD1. The germline V gene encodes CDR1 DFQATT and CDR2 SNEGSKA (reference sequence). Trimming removed 2 bases from V and 2 bases from J; junction bases left unmatched: 8. This CDR3 comprises 15 residues. The CDR3 sequence: CSARSTGSRQETQYF. In DNA form, the CDR3 reads TGCAGTGCTAGATCGACAGGGTCACGACAAGAGACCCAGTACTTC.

This clonotype was counted at least ten times. The chain has TRBV7-6 and TRBJ2-7; D is possibly TRBD2 (6 bases). Germline V gene lookup returns CDR1 SGHVS and CDR2 FNYEAQ. The CDR3 is 17 amino acids. Trimming took off 1 base at V and 0 bases at J, with 16 bases between the two ends. DNA for the CDR3: TGTGCCAGCAGCTTAGTAGGCGGGATGATCGGCTCCTACGAGCAGTACTTC. Protein sequence: CASSLVGGMIGSYEQYF.

This clonotype was seen repeatedly, ten times or more. V and J are TRBV19 and TRBJ2-2; D is possibly TRBD2 (6 bases). V shed 3 bases and J shed 1 base, with 6 bases lying between them. The germline CDR1 and CDR2 sequences are LNHDA and SQIVND (reference sequence). The CDR3 loop spans 14 amino acids. The CDR3 region has the DNA TGTGCCAGTAGTATTAGCGGGAACACCGGGGAGCTGTTTTTT. It specifies CASSISGNTGELFF.

The sample holds a few counts of this clonotype. This chain links TRBV20-1 with TRBJ2-1; D is perhaps TRBD2 (6 bases). Germline assignment: CDR1 DFQATT and CDR2 SNEGSKA (reference sequence). V shed 1 base and J shed 3 bases, with 13 bases lying between them. This CDR3 has 15 residues. In nucleotides, the CDR3 is TGCAGTGCTAGAGGAGGTAGCGGAAACTACAATGAGCAGTTCTTC. Translating it yields CSARGGSGNYNEQFF.

This clonotype was detected many times. Compared with germline, one end of the junction differs, possibly owing to a read error. The rearrangement links TRBV28 to TRBJ2-5, with TRBD2 matching over 10 bases. CDR1 MDHEN and CDR2 SYDVKM come from the germline V gene. The CDR3 loop spans 16 amino acids. CDR3 coding DNA: TGCGCCAGCAGCTTGGGTTTAGCGGGAGGACAAGAGACCCAGTACTTC. It specifies CASSLGLAGGQETQYF.

This clonotype was detected ten times or more. The J gene is TRBJ1-2, the V gene TRBV28; 7 nucleotides agree with TRBD1. Trimming cost V 6 bases and J 5 bases; bases outside gene matches: 9. This CDR3 region has 14 residues. CDR1 is MDHEN, CDR2 SYDVKM, per germline. The CDR3 protein is CASRVDRDSYGYTF. In DNA form, the CDR3 reads TGTGCCAGCAGGGTCGACAGGGATTCGTATGGCTACACCTTC.

This clonotype came up many times. J is TRBJ2-5 and V is TRBV6-2 or TRBV6-3; tentative D call: TRBD2 (7 bases). The CDR3 is 15 residues long. The germline V and J ends were trimmed by 5 bases and 0 bases, with 13 bases remaining between them. Germline V gene sequence: CDR1 MNHEY, CDR2 SVGEGT. Written as DNA, the CDR3 is TGTGCCAGCAGTGAGCAGCGGGACAACCAAGAGACCCAGTACTTC. Its translation: CASSEQRDNQETQYF.